The 20 T cell receptor beta chains listed next were all sequenced from one sample in a study of T cells in Graves' hyperthyroidism and ophthalmopathy. Template material for amplifying TCR beta CDR3 regions consisted of RNA transcripts. The TCR CDR3 first-round RT-PCR relied on the HTBI primer set. TCRdb re-called the multiplex PCR reads through MiXCR, storing one row per CDR3 protein. The profile shows more than 250,000 distinct CDR3 sequences, 13% to 15% of them singletons. Sequenced input: blood. The receptors were gathered from a woman aged 45-65 years with Graves' hyperthyroidism that later progressed to Graves' ophthalmopathy.

This sequence joins TRBV5-6 and TRBJ2-1; 11 bases line up with TRBD2. J was trimmed by 2 bases and V by 4 bases; bases with no gene match: 11. CDR3 length equals 18 residues. CDR1 SGHDT and CDR2 YYEEEE come from the germline V gene. CDR3 sequence reads: CASSPRASGRPPYNEQFF. CDR3 bases: TGTGCCAGCAGCCCACGAGCTAGCGGGAGGCCCCCCTACAATGAGCAGTTCTTC. The full variable domain, rest sourced from reference TRBV5-6 and TRBJ2-1, is DAGVTQSPTHLIKTRGQQVTLRCSPKSGHDTVSWYQQALGQGPQFIFQYYEEEERQRGNFPDRFSGHQFPNYSSELNVNALLLGDSALYLCASSPRASGRPPYNEQFFGPGTRLTVL.

V usage is TRBV12-3 or TRBV12-4 and J usage is TRBJ2-7, with TRBD2 identical over 11 bases. CDR3 size: 19 residues. V lost 7 bases and J lost 0; bases outside the gene matches: 17. As DNA, the CDR3 is TGTGCCAGCACCTATCGACAGGGACTAGCGGACTTGACCTCCTACGAGCAGTACTTC. Its protein product is CASTYRQGLADLTSYEQYF.

Many counts were recorded for this clonotype. The chain employs TRBV5-1 and TRBJ2-7, with TRBD1 matching 7 bases. The CDR3 has 14 amino acids. With 4 bases clipped from V and 7 bases from J, the junction kept 11 bases outside the gene matches. The germline gives CDR1 SGHRS, CDR2 YFSETQ. CDR3 sequence (DNA): TGCGCCAGCAGCCCCGGTGTAGGGGGCAGGGAGCAGTACTTC. Protein: CASSPGVGGREQYF.

This clonotype came up many times. The chain is built from TRBV5-1 and TRBJ2-1, with D possibly TRBD1 on 5 matching bases. The CDR3 loop spans 16 amino acids. V lost 4 bases and J lost 9, with 23 bases in between. Germline CDR1 reads SGHRS; CDR2 reads YFSETQ. DNA for the CDR3: TGCGCCAGCAGCCCTACCCTGGGGCAGGAGTTTAGTGAGCAGTTCTTC. This translates into CASSPTLGQEFSEQFF.

The chain joins TRBV20-1 to TRBJ2-7, with 8 bases aligning to TRBD2. The CDR3 has 15 residues. Germline CDR1 is DFQATT and CDR2 is SNEGSKA (reference sequence). V trimming: 2 bases; J trimming: 9 bases; junction bases outside the gene matches: 15. CDR3: CSARTPAGVPSGQYF. The CDR3 DNA follows: TGCAGTGCTAGAACCCCAGCGGGAGTCCCGTCGGGGCAGTACTTC.

In the case of this clonotype: Relative to the germline gene, one junction end is altered; a read error may explain this. The CDR3 nucleotides are TGTGCCAGCAGTCAGTATTATCCTCCGAACACTGAAGCTTCCTTT. Amino acid sequence: CASSQYYPPNTEASF. This chain links TRBV6-4 with TRBJ1-1; D is undetermined. CDR3 size: 15 residues. Germline assignment: CDR1 MRHNA and CDR2 SNTAGT.

Comment on this clonotype: No conserved phenylalanine or tryptophan ends this CDR3, so it is likely a read error. V and J are TRBV11-3 and TRBJ1-5, with D possibly being TRBD1 (6 bases). Germline lookup yields CDR1 SGHNT and CDR2 YENEEA. This CDR3 region has 17 residues. Trimming pared 5 bases from V and 0 bases from J, leaving 17 bases between. CDR3 amino acids: CASSQGTSRGSNQPQHL. The DNA of the CDR3 is TGTGCCAGCAGCCAAGGAACGAGCAGGGGTAGCAATCAGCCCCAGCATCTT.

V gene TRBV5-1 combines with J gene TRBJ2-1; D not certain. The CDR3 extends over 14 amino acids. V dropped 0 bases and J dropped 4 bases, with 8 bases sitting between them. CDR1 SGHRS and CDR2 YFSETQ come from the germline V gene. This chain's CDR3 is CASSLGAEYNEQFF. The CDR3 DNA is TGCGCCAGCAGCTTGGGGGCGGAATACAATGAGCAGTTCTTC.

This clonotype was observed many times. The genes are TRBV28 and TRBJ1-4; D not certain. The CDR3 has 16 amino acids. Trimming removed 3 bases at V and 1 base at J, with 12 bases between. Germline lookup yields CDR1 MDHEN and CDR2 SYDVKM. CDR3 nucleotides: TGTGCCAGCAGTTTGTGGGAGATTCGAACTAATGAAAAACTGTTTTTT. Translation: CASSLWEIRTNEKLFF.

This clonotype has a count of ten or more. This chain connects TRBV12-3 or TRBV12-4 to TRBJ2-3; the D call may be TRBD1 or TRBD2 (5 bases each). This CDR3 comprises 15 residues. The V gene lost 3 bases and the J gene lost 2 bases, with 12 bases spanning the gap. CDR3 bases: TGTGCCAGCAGTTTTTACGGGGCTAACACAGATACGCAGTATTTT. Translating gives CASSFYGANTDTQYF.

This clonotype was seen only once. The genes are TRBV7-6 and TRBJ1-2, with 12 positions matching TRBD1. V lost 2 bases and J lost 7; bases outside the gene matches: 5. This CDR3 region has 15 residues. Germline CDR1 and CDR2: SGHVS and FNYEAQ. Here the CDR3 DNA reads TGTGCCAGCAGCTTATTGGGACAGGGGGCAGTTGGCTACACCTTC. Its protein is CASSLLGQGAVGYTF.

This clonotype has ten or more counts. This chain joins TRBV10-3 and TRBJ2-1; 8 nucleotides align to TRBD2. This CDR3 is built from 13 residues. With V trimmed by 8 bases and J by 8 bases, 8 bases remained unmatched. Germline V lookup: CDR1 ENHRY, CDR2 SYGVKD. The CDR3 is CAIGREAWDEQFF. For the CDR3, the DNA is TGTGCCATCGGGCGGGAGGCTTGGGATGAGCAGTTCTTC.

This clonotype has ten or more counts. The rearrangement links TRBV6-1 to TRBJ1-1, with a possible D match to TRBD1 (6 bases). Trimming pared 2 bases from V and 1 base from J, leaving 11 bases between. CDR1 and CDR2 from the germline V gene are MNHNS and SASEGT. There are 15 residues in the CDR3. CDR3 amino acids: CASSEPYRENTEAFF. The CDR3 region has the DNA TGTGCCAGCAGTGAACCGTACAGGGAGAACACTGAAGCTTTCTTT.

This clonotype was seen repeatedly, ten times or more. The CDR3 here is CASGPGYTEAFF. DNA for the CDR3: TGTGCTAGTGGTCCGGGGTACACTGAAGCTTTCTTT. The chain employs TRBV12-5 and TRBJ1-1; no reliable D call. Per germline, CDR1 LGHNT and CDR2 FRNRAP. Between the trimmed V and J ends, which lost 5 bases and 3 bases, there was a span of 7 bases. The CDR3 is made up of 12 amino acids.

This clonotype showed up many times. The genes are TRBV7-9 and TRBJ2-7; 8 positions agree with TRBD1. V lost 4 bases to trimming and J lost 0 bases; unmatched junction nucleotides: 2. Germline V CDR1 and CDR2: SEHNR, FQNEAQ (reference sequence). There are 14 residues in the CDR3. This chain's CDR3 is CASSSGTGSYEQYF. In DNA, the CDR3 is TGTGCCAGCAGCTCCGGGACAGGCTCCTACGAGCAGTACTTC.

This clonotype was counted at least ten times. This sequence joins TRBV12-3 or TRBV12-4 and TRBJ2-5, with 7 positions matching TRBD2. The CDR3 length is 14 residues. The V and J ends lost 5 bases and 5 bases, in that order; junction bases with no gene match: 8. This CDR3 reads CASSTRTRLETQYF. The CDR3 DNA reads as TGTGCCAGCAGTACCCGGACTAGATTGGAGACCCAGTACTTC.

This clonotype was counted ten times or more. V is TRBV28 and J is TRBJ1-3, with unresolved D. The CDR3 sequence is 15 residues long. Trimming pared 2 bases from V and 2 bases from J, leaving 10 bases between. Germline V gene data show CDR1 as MDHEN and CDR2 as SYDVKM. The CDR3 loop is CASSLPIGAGNTIYF. The CDR3 bases are TGTGCCAGCAGTTTACCGATCGGGGCTGGAAACACCATATATTTT.

The chain links TRBV10-3 to TRBJ2-5; possibly TRBD1 for D (6 bases). This CDR3 is built from 12 residues. The ends were cut back, 6 bases at V and 4 bases at J, with 9 bases in the middle. Germline lookup yields CDR1 ENHRY and CDR2 SYGVKD. The CDR3: CAIRTQGETQYF. CDR3 bases: TGTGCCATCAGGACACAGGGAGAGACCCAGTACTTC.

The V gene is TRBV19, the J gene TRBJ2-5, with 8 bases fitting TRBD1. Unmatched junction bases numbered 4, after V lost 4 bases and J lost 0 bases. CDR3 length: 15 residues. Germline CDR1 LNHDA, CDR2 SQIVND (reference sequence). The CDR3 protein is CASSRTGTYQETQYF. The CDR3, as DNA: TGTGCCAGTAGTAGGACAGGGACGTACCAAGAGACCCAGTACTTC.

About this clonotype: A much larger clone differs from this one at a single base, so this may be a read error. The chain couples TRBV5-1 to TRBJ2-1, with D perhaps matching TRBD2 (5 bases). The V gene's germline CDR1 is SGHRS and CDR2 YFSETQ. CDR3 length equals 15 residues. As DNA, the CDR3 is TGCGCCAACAGCCCTCTAGCTGGATCCTACAATGAGCAGTTCTTC. It codes for CANSPLAGSYNEQFF.